A selection of T cell receptor beta chains follows, all from one sample in a study of CDR3 diversity in severe acne. TCRdb redid the calling of the PCR reads with MiXCR, one entry per CDR3 protein. The sample records about 100,000 distinct CDR3 sequences, roughly half being singletons. Specimen: blood. These receptor sequences come from a male donor with acne. Both conserved end residues are part of each CDR3. The D gene is left open where the match is weak. Size is stated for part of the rows, as once, few or many counts, or as a class when the clone is expanded.

len	d_gene	abundance	j_gene	v_gene	CDR3aa	CDR3nt
12	TRBD1	few	TRBJ1-6	TRBV29-1	CSAGTGGLTLHF	TGCAGCGCCGGGACAGGGGGCCTAACCCTCCACTTT
17	-	-	TRBJ2-6	TRBV25-1	CASSEYRLLSGANVLTF	TGTGCCAGCAGTGAATATAGGCTGCTCTCTGGGGCCAACGTCCTGACTTTC
15	-	-	TRBJ1-6	TRBV11-2	CASSSRYTENSPLHF	TGTGCCAGCAGCTCCCGATACACAGAGAATTCACCCCTCCACTTT
14	-	medium-sized	TRBJ2-5	TRBV9	CASSVDSSQETQYF	TGTGCCAGCAGCGTAGATAGCAGTCAAGAGACCCAGTACTTC
14	TRBD1	-	TRBJ2-7	TRBV7-9	CASTQTGGTYEQYF	TGTGCCAGCACCCAGACAGGGGGGACCTACGAGCAGTACTTC
14	TRBD1	once	TRBJ1-5	TRBV6-1	CASREGAGGQPQHF	TGTGCCAGCAGGGAAGGAGCAGGGGGGCAGCCCCAGCATTTC
23	TRBD2	many	TRBJ2-1	TRBV9	CASSDRLAGPGGASGRGDNEQFF	TGTGCCAGCAGCGACCGTCTGGCCGGACCCGGCGGTGCTAGCGGGAGAGGGGACAATGAGCAGTTCTTC
15	-	many	TRBJ2-2	TRBV29-1	CSAFSGGATTGELFF	TGCAGCGCCTTCTCGGGGGGCGCGACCACCGGGGAGCTGTTTTTT
18	-	-	TRBJ2-6	TRBV10-3	CASSEEGRVSSGANVLTF	TGTGCCAGCAGTGAAGAAGGCAGGGTGAGCTCTGGGGCCAACGTCCTGACTTTC
13	-	-	TRBJ2-7	TRBV7-2	CASSSPTADEQYF	TGTGCCAGCAGCTCCCCCACGGCCGACGAGCAGTACTTC
15	-	-	TRBJ2-5	TRBV20-1	CSARDFVSSGETQYF	TGCAGTGCTAGAGATTTTGTGAGCAGTGGGGAGACCCAGTACTTC
15	-	-	TRBJ2-5	TRBV7-9	CASRFRDTDQETQYF	TGTGCCAGCAGGTTCCGGGACACTGACCAAGAGACCCAGTACTTC
15	TRBD1	-	TRBJ2-5	TRBV24-1	CATSVAGTGGETQYF	TGTGCCACCAGTGTCGCCGGGACAGGGGGAGAGACCCAGTACTTC
12	-	-	TRBJ1-1	TRBV6-5	CASSSQGVEAFF	TGTGCCAGCAGTTCACAGGGCGTTGAAGCTTTCTTT
13	-	many	TRBJ2-5	TRBV28	CASSVPASETQYF	TGTGCCAGCAGTGTGCCCGCCAGCGAGACCCAGTACTTC
13	-	few	TRBJ1-1	TRBV29-1	CSVEGGMNTEAFF	TGCAGCGTTGAGGGGGGCATGAACACTGAAGCTTTCTTT
23	-	-	TRBJ2-3	TRBV7-6	CASSQTSVYFCAISEPNTDTQYF	-
14	-	-	TRBJ1-2	TRBV27	CACRSAGLGYGYTF	TGTGCCTGCAGATCGGCAGGACTGGGCTATGGCTACACCTTC
13	TRBD2	-	TRBJ2-7	TRBV20-1	CSAAPGTSYEQYF	TGCAGTGCTGCCCCCGGGACTAGCTACGAGCAGTACTTC
14	-	-	TRBJ2-7	TRBV7-9	CASSLVGRNYEQYF	TGTGCCAGCAGCTTAGTAGGGAGGAATTACGAGCAGTACTTC
14	TRBD1	many	TRBJ1-2	TRBV15	CATSKYRGHDGYTF	TGTGCCACCAGCAAATACAGGGGGCATGATGGCTACACCTTC
14	TRBD1	-	TRBJ1-1	TRBV18	CASSKGTGGPEAFF	TGTGCCAGCTCAAAGGGGACAGGGGGACCCGAAGCTTTCTTT
19	-	-	TRBJ2-3	TRBV7-9	CASSQEPSKTDKLTDTQYF	TGTGCCAGCAGCCAAGAACCCTCTAAGACAGACAAACTCACAGATACGCAGTATTTT
16	-	many	TRBJ2-2	TRBV24-1	CATSDAGTLNTGELFF	TGTGCCACCAGTGATGCCGGGACCTTGAACACCGGGGAGCTGTTTTTT
15	TRBD1	few	TRBJ2-7	TRBV3-1	CASSQDRTGGYEQYF	TGTGCCAGCAGCCAAGATCGGACAGGGGGCTACGAGCAGTACTTC
15	TRBD1	-	TRBJ1-2	TRBV9	CASSLSGTGYYGYTF	TGTGCCAGCAGCCTCTCCGGGACAGGGTACTATGGCTACACCTTC
14	-	many	TRBJ2-3	TRBV6-6	CASRARPVTDTQYF	TGTGCCAGCAGGGCCCGACCCGTCACAGATACGCAGTATTTT
17	TRBD2	many	TRBJ2-5	TRBV5-8	CASSLGGASGSVETQYF	TGTGCCAGCAGCTTGGGAGGAGCTAGCGGGAGCGTCGAGACCCAGTACTTC
13	-	-	TRBJ2-7	TRBV25-1	CASSLGRAYEQYF	TGTGCCAGCAGCCTTGGCAGGGCGTACGAGCAGTACTTC
16	TRBD2	many	TRBJ2-5	TRBV7-3	CASSSGTSGEQETQYF	TGTGCCAGCAGCTCCGGGACTAGCGGGGAACAAGAGACCCAGTACTTC
13	-	medium-sized	TRBJ2-5	TRBV6-2/TRBV6-3	CASSYVSSETQYF	TGTGCCAGCAGTTACGTCAGCTCAGAGACCCAGTACTTC
16	-	many	TRBJ2-7	TRBV6-5	CASSYSRPGRFYEQYF	TGTGCCAGCAGTTACTCGAGGCCGGGCCGTTTCTACGAGCAGTACTTC
15	TRBD2	-	TRBJ2-7	TRBV9	CASSVGLAGSYEQYF	TGTGCCAGCAGCGTCGGACTAGCGGGATCCTACGAGCAGTACTTC
19	-	medium-sized	TRBJ2-2	TRBV7-9	CASSLGRERGTAATGELFF	TGTGCCAGCAGCTTAGGGAGGGAACGGGGGACAGCAGCCACCGGGGAGCTGTTTTTT
15	TRBD1	once	TRBJ1-1	TRBV24-1	CATSRLQGKETEAFF	TGTGCCACCAGTAGATTACAGGGGAAGGAGACTGAAGCTTTCTTT
15	-	few	TRBJ2-5	TRBV7-7	CASSSGQHPQETQYF	TGTGCTAGCAGCTCAGGACAGCACCCCCAAGAGACCCAGTACTTC
12	-	-	TRBJ1-2	TRBV29-1	CSGRDGEGGYTF	TGCAGCGGCCGGGACGGCGAAGGTGGCTACACCTTC
15	TRBD1	many	TRBJ1-5	TRBV2	CASSEAETGDQPQHF	TGTGCCAGCAGTGAAGCAGAGACAGGGGATCAGCCCCAGCATTTT
14	-	many	TRBJ1-1	TRBV4-3	CASSRGHNNTEAFF	TGCGCCAGCAGCCGCGGTCACAACAACACTGAAGCTTTCTTT
15	TRBD1	-	TRBJ1-6	TRBV9	CASSVTGVIDSPLHF	TGTGCCAGCAGCGTGACAGGGGTTATTGATTCACCCCTCCACTTT
10	-	once	TRBJ2-6	TRBV5-1	CASSATTRTF	TGCGCCAGCAGCGCGACGACTAGGACTTTC
16	TRBD2	-	TRBJ2-1	TRBV20-1	CSARDATSGGVGEQFF	TGCAGTGCTAGAGATGCAACTAGCGGGGGGGTCGGCGAGCAGTTCTTC
15	-	few	TRBJ1-3	TRBV6-5	CTSSYGGSSGNTIYF	TGCACCAGCAGTTACGGGGGGAGCTCTGGAAACACCATATATTTT
15	-	-	TRBJ1-2	TRBV4-3	CASSQEFTQNYGYTF	TGCGCCAGCAGCCAAGAATTCACACAGAACTATGGCTACACCTTC
11	-	many	TRBJ2-4	TRBV29-1	CSVAVQNIQYF	TGCAGCGTCGCAGTCCAAAACATTCAGTACTTC
12	-	-	TRBJ2-5	TRBV5-6	CVSSSFRETQYF	TGTGTCAGCAGCTCGTTCCGGGAGACCCAGTACTTC
16	TRBD2	-	TRBJ2-3	TRBV7-2	CASSFGSGRVTDTQYF	TGTGCCAGCAGCTTTGGTAGCGGGAGGGTCACAGATACGCAGTATTTT
17	TRBD2	-	TRBJ2-2	TRBV13	CASMGDRTSGNTGELFF	TGTGCCAGCATGGGAGACAGGACTAGCGGGAACACCGGGGAGCTGTTTTTT
14	-	-	TRBJ1-1	TRBV27	CASSPGQTRAEAFF	TGTGCCAGCAGTCCCGGACAGACGAGGGCTGAAGCTTTCTTT
15	TRBD2	-	TRBJ2-5	TRBV7-8	CASRDSGRAKETQYF	TGTGCCAGCAGGGATAGCGGGAGGGCTAAGGAGACCCAGTACTTC
14	-	many	TRBJ2-2	TRBV7-6	CASSLGSNTGELFF	TGTGCCAGCAGCTTAGGGTCAAACACCGGGGAGCTGTTTTTT
16	TRBD2	-	TRBJ2-3	TRBV20-1	CSASGGLAEGADTQYF	TGCAGTGCTAGTGGAGGACTAGCGGAGGGAGCAGATACGCAGTATTTT
20	-	-	TRBJ2-2	TRBV7-2	CASSLVRLAQGCANTGELFF	TGTGCCAGCAGCTTAGTCCGGCTAGCCCAGGGCTGTGCGAACACCGGGGAGCTGTTTTTT
16	TRBD2	-	TRBJ2-3	TRBV7-9	CASSHGTSGSSDTQYF	TGTGCCAGCAGCCATGGGACTAGCGGGAGTTCAGATACGCAGTATTTT
14	-	-	TRBJ2-1	TRBV18	CASSPGTSLQEQFF	TGTGCCAGCTCTCCCGGGACCTCCCTTCAGGAGCAGTTCTTC